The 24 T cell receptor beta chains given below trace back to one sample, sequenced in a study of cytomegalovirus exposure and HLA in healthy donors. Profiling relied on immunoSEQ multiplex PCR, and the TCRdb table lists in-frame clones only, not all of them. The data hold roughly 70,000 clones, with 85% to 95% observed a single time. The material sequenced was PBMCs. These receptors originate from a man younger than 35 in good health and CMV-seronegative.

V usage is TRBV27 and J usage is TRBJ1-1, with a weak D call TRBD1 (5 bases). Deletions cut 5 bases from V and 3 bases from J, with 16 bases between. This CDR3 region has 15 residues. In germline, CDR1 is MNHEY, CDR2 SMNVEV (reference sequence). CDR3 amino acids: CASSPTTGLYTEAFF. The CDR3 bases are TGTGCCAGCAGTCCCACTACGGGACTATACACTGAAGCTTTCTTT.

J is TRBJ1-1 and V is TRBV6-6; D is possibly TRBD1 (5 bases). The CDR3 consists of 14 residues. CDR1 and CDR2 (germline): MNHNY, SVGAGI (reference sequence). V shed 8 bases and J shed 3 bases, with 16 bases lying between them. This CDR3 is CASRPPDTHTEAFF. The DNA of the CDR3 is TGTGCCAGCCGTCCCCCGGACACCCACACTGAAGCTTTCTTT.

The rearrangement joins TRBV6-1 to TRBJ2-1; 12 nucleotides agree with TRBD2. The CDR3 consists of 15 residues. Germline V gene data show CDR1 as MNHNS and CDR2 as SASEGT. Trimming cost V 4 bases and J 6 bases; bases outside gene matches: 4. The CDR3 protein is CASSASSGGANEQFF. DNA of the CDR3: TGTGCCAGCAGTGCTTCTAGCGGGGGGGCCAATGAGCAGTTCTTC.

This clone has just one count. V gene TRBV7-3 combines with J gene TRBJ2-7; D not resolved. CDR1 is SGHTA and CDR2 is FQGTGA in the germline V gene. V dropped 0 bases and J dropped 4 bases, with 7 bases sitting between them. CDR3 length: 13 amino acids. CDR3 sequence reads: CASSLTGDYEQYF. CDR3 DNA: TGTGCCAGCAGCTTAACCGGAGATTACGAGCAGTACTTC.

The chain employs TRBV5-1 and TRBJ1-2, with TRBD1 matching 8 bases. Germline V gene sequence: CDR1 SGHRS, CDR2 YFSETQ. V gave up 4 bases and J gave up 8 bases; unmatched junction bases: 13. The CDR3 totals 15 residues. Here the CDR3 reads CASSLWGQVDLGYTF. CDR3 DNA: TGCGCCAGCAGCCTGTGGGGACAGGTGGATCTCGGCTACACCTTC.

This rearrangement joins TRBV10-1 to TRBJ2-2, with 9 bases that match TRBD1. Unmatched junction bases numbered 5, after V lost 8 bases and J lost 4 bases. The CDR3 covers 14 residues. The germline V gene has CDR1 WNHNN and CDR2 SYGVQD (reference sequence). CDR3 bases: TGCGCCAGCGGGGGACAGGGCGGCACCGGGGAGCTGTTTTTT. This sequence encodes CASGGQGGTGELFF.

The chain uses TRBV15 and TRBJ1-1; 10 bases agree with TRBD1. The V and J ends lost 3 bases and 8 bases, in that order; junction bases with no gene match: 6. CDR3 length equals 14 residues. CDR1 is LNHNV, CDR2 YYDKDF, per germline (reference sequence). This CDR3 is CATSRDRGKGEAFF. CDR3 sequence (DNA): TGTGCCACCAGCAGGGACAGGGGGAAGGGGGAAGCTTTCTTT.

This CDR3 reads CASRGDSNQPQHF. CDR3 sequence (DNA): TGTGCCAGCAGAGGGGATAGCAATCAGCCCCAGCATTTT. The rearrangement links TRBV2 to TRBJ1-5; D might be TRBD1 (5 bases). V was clipped by 6 bases and J by 0 bases, with 6 bases between them. The CDR3 is 13 amino acids. The germline gives CDR1 SNHLY, CDR2 FYNNEI.

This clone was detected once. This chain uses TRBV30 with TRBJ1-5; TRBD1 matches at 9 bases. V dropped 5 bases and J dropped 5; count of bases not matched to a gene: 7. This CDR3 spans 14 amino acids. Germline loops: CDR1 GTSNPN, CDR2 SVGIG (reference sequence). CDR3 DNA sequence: TGTGCCTGGGCCGGGACAGGGCCCTATCAGCCCCAGCATTTT. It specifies CAWAGTGPYQPQHF.

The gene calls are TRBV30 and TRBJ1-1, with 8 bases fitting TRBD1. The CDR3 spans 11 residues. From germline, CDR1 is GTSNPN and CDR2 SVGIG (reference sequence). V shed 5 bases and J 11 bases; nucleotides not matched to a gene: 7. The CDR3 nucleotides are TGTGCCTGGGAACAGGGGGTAGTGGCTTTCTTT. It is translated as CAWEQGVVAFF.

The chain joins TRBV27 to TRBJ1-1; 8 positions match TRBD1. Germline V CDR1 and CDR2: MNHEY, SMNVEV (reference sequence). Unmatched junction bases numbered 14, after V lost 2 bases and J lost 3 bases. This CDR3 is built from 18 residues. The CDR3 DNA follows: TGTGCCAGCAGTTTAAAACTGAGGGACAGGAGTACGGACACTGAAGCTTTCTTT. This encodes CASSLKLRDRSTDTEAFF.

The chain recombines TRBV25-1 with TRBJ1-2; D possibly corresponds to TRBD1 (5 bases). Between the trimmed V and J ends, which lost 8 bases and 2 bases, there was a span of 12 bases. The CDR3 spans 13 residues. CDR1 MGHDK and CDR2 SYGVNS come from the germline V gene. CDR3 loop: CASRRALNYGYTF. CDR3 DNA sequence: TGTGCCAGCCGCAGGGCTCTAAACTATGGCTACACCTTC.

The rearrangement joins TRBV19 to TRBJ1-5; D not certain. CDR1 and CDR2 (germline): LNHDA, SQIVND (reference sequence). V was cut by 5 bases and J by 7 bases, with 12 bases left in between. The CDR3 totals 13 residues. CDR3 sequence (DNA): TGTGCCAGTAGTTCCTTACATACCCAGCCCCAGCATTTT. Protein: CASSSLHTQPQHF.

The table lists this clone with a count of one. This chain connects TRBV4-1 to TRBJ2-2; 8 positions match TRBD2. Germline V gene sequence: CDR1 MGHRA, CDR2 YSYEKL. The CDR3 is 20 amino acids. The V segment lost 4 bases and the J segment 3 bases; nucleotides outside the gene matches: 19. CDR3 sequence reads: CASSPGGGKGSVSYTGELFF. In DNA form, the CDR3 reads TGCGCCAGCAGCCCCGGGGGGGGGAAGGGGTCGGTAAGCTACACCGGGGAGCTGTTTTTT.

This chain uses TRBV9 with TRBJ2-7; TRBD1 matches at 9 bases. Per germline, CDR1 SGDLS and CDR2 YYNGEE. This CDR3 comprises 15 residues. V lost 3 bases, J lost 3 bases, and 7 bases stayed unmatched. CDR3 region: CASSANRGPGYEQYF. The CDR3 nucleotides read TGTGCCAGCAGCGCAAACAGGGGGCCAGGCTACGAGCAGTACTTC.

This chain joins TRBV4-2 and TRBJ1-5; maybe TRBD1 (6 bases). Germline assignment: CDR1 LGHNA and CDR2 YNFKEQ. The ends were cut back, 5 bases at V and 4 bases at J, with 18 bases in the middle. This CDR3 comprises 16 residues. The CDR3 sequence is CASSSTVGGTNQPQHF. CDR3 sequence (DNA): TGTGCCAGCAGCTCCACGGTGGGGGGGACAAATCAGCCCCAGCATTTT.

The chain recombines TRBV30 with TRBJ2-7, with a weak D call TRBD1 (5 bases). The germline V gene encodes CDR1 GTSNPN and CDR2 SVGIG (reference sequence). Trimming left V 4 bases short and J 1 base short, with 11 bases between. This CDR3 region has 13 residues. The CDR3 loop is CAWKRRQSYEQYF. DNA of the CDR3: TGTGCCTGGAAAAGGAGACAGTCCTACGAGCAGTACTTC.

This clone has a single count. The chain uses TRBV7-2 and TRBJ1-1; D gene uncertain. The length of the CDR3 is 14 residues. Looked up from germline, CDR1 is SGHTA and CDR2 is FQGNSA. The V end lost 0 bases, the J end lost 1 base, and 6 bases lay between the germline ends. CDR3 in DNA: TGTGCCAGCAGCTTAGCTTCCGGGAACACTGAAGCTTTCTTT. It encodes CASSLASGNTEAFF. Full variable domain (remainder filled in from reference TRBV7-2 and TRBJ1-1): GAGVSQSPSNKVTEKGKDVELRCDPISGHTALYWYRQSLGQGLEFLIYFQGNSAPDKSGLPSDRFSAERTGGSVSTLTIQRTQQEDSAVYLCASSLASGNTEAFFGQGTRLTVV.

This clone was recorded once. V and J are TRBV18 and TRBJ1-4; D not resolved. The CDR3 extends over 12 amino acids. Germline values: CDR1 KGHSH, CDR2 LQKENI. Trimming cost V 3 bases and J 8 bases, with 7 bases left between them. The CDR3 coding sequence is TGTGCCAGCTCACCGGGAGGGGAAAAACTGTTTTTT. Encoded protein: CASSPGGEKLFF.

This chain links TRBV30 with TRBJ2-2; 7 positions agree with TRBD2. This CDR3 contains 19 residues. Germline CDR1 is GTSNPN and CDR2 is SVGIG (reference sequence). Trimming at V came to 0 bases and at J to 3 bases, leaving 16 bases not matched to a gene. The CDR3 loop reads CAWSVRSAGLLGDTGELFF. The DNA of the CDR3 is TGTGCCTGGAGTGTACGCTCAGCGGGGTTGTTAGGGGACACCGGGGAGCTGTTTTTT.

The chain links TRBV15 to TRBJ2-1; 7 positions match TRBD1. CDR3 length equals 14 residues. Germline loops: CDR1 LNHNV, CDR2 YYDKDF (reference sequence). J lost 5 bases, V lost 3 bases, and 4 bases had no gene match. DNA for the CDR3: TGTGCCACCAGCAGGGGACAGTCCAACAATGAGCAGTTCTTC. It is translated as CATSRGQSNNEQFF. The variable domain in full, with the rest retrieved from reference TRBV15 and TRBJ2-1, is DAMVIQNPRYQVTQFGKPVTLSCSQTLNHNVMYWYQQKSSQAPKLLFHYYDKDFNNEADTPDNFQSRRPNTSFCFLDIRSPGLGDTAMYLCATSRGQSNNEQFFGPGTRLTVL.

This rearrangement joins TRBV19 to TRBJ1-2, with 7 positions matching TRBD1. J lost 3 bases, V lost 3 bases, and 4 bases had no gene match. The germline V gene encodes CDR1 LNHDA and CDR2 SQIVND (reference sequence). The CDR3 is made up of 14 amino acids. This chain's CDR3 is CASSIQGVDYGYTF. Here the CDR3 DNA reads TGTGCCAGTAGTATCCAGGGGGTAGACTATGGCTACACCTTC.

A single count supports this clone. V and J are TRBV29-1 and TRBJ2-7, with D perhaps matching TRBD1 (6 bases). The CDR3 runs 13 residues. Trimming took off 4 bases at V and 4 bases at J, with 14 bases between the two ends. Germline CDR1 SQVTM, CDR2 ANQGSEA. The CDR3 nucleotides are TGCAGCGTTGTTGCAGGGGAACCTTACGAGCAGTACTTC. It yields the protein CSVVAGEPYEQYF.

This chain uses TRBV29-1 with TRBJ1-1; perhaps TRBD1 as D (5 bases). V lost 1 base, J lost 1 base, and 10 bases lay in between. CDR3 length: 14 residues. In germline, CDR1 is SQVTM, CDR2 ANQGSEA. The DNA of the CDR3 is TGCAGCGTTGAAGGCAGGGCTTGGAACACTGAAGCTTTCTTT. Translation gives CSVEGRAWNTEAFF.